Listed here are 7 T cell receptor beta chains from one sample, sequenced in a study of cytomegalovirus exposure and HLA in healthy donors. Vbeta (60) and Jbeta (13) primers were used in the PCR. Measured with immunoSEQ multiplex PCR; TCRdb has only the in-frame clones, and not every one. The sample shows about 180,000 clones, around 80% of them seen only once. Sequencing was carried out using PBMCs. These receptors came from a man aged 35 to 55 in good health and CMV-seronegative.

The rearrangement uses TRBV5-1 and TRBJ2-5; 8 nucleotides line up with TRBD1. This CDR3 contains 15 residues. V dropped 0 bases and J dropped 5; count of bases not matched to a gene: 6. The germline gives CDR1 SGHRS, CDR2 YFSETQ. This chain's CDR3 is CASSLESGGRETQYF. The CDR3 bases are TGCGCCAGCAGCTTGGAATCAGGGGGCAGGGAGACCCAGTACTTC.

V and J are TRBV7-6 and TRBJ2-1; a weak D match, TRBD2 (5 bases). This CDR3 has 15 amino acids. Germline V lookup: CDR1 SGHVS, CDR2 FNYEAQ. The germline V and J ends were trimmed by 0 bases and 2 bases, with 8 bases remaining between them. The CDR3 bases are TGTGCCAGCAGCTTAGCGAGGGCTACCTACAATGAGCAGTTCTTC. Amino acids: CASSLARATYNEQFF.

The J gene is TRBJ2-3, the V gene TRBV9; maybe TRBD2 (6 bases). This CDR3 has 17 amino acids. V dropped 1 base and J dropped 3 bases, with 18 bases sitting between them. Germline CDR1 SGDLS, CDR2 YYNGEE. The CDR3 DNA reads as TGTGCCAGCAGCGTACACCCCGTGGAGGGCCAGACAGATACGCAGTATTTT. Its translation: CASSVHPVEGQTDTQYF.

This clone was detected only once. The J gene is TRBJ2-2, the V gene TRBV6-5, with 10 bases matching TRBD2. This CDR3 comprises 14 residues. V was pared by 8 bases and J by 7 bases, with 7 bases of the junction left unmatched. Germline-derived CDR1 and CDR2 are MNHEY and SVGAGI. CDR3 in amino acids: CASGAGGPDGELFF. The CDR3 coding sequence is TGTGCCAGCGGAGCGGGAGGGCCGGACGGGGAGCTGTTTTTT.

This clone has only a few counts. The rearrangement uses TRBV19 and TRBJ2-3; no firm D call. V was clipped by 4 bases and J by 4 bases, with 6 bases between them. This CDR3 spans 12 amino acids. Germline values: CDR1 LNHDA, CDR2 SQIVND (reference sequence). DNA for the CDR3: TGTGCCAGTAGTACCTTCCCAGATACGCAGTATTTT. Translation: CASSTFPDTQYF.

The chain couples TRBV30 to TRBJ2-5, with TRBD2 identical over 11 bases. CDR1 is GTSNPN and CDR2 is SVGIG in the germline V gene (reference sequence). V lost 5 bases to trimming and J lost 5 bases; unmatched junction nucleotides: 16. The CDR3 is made up of 17 amino acids. The CDR3 is CAWAVGWLAGGIETQYF. CDR3 DNA: TGTGCCTGGGCCGTAGGCTGGCTAGCGGGGGGAATCGAGACCCAGTACTTC.

CDR3 amino acids: CASSLRESGANVLTF. The CDR3 region has the DNA TGTGCCAGCAGTCTTAGGGAGTCTGGGGCCAACGTCCTGACTTTC. The J gene is TRBJ2-6, the V gene TRBV6-6; D perhaps matches TRBD2 (5 bases). The germline V gene has CDR1 MNHNY and CDR2 SVGAGI (reference sequence). This CDR3 contains 15 residues. Trimming shortened V by 5 bases and J by 1 base, and 9 bases separated the two germline ends.